This is a list of T cell receptor beta chains from one sample in a study of cytomegalovirus exposure and HLA in healthy donors. The assay was immunoSEQ multiplex PCR, and TCRdb's table has in-frame clones only and misses some. This repertoire shows around 130,000 clones, approximately 80% found once; its top ten account for about 1.8%. Sequenced sample: PBMCs. The receptors here all came from a man aged 40-49 years in good health and CMV-seronegative. Both conserved end residues are part of each CDR3. Each record gives: D gene, clone size, V gene, J gene, CDR3 DNA, CDR3 protein. D genes are given only for firm matches. Clone size, where shown, is once, few, many, or a class for clones that have expanded.

d_gene: .
abundance: .
v_gene: TRBV4-2
j_gene: TRBJ1-1
CDR3nt: TGTGCCAGCAGCCAAGATCGCAGGGGCTCCATGAAGGACACTGAAGCTTTCTTT
CDR3aa: CASSQDRRGSMKDTEAFF

d_gene: .
abundance: .
v_gene: TRBV6-9
j_gene: TRBJ2-7
CDR3nt: TGTGCCAGCGTCAGTCATACACCCCCCTACGAGCAGTACTTC
CDR3aa: CASVSHTPPYEQYF

d_gene: TRBD1
abundance: .
v_gene: TRBV2
j_gene: TRBJ1-1
CDR3nt: TGTGCCAGCAGTGATCGGACAGGGGCCGGCACTGAAGCTTTCTTT
CDR3aa: CASSDRTGAGTEAFF

d_gene: TRBD2
abundance: .
v_gene: TRBV30
j_gene: TRBJ2-1
CDR3nt: TGTGCCTGGAGTCCACTAGCGGGGGTTTACAATGAGCAGTTCTTC
CDR3aa: CAWSPLAGVYNEQFF

d_gene: .
abundance: .
v_gene: TRBV7-2
j_gene: TRBJ1-5
CDR3nt: TGTGCCAGCAGCTTTATTAGCAATCAGCCCCAGCATTTT
CDR3aa: CASSFISNQPQHF

d_gene: .
abundance: .
v_gene: TRBV4-1
j_gene: TRBJ2-3
CDR3nt: TGCGCCAGCAGCCCCACCAGGGTTAGGGTCACAGATACGCAGTATTTT
CDR3aa: CASSPTRVRVTDTQYF

d_gene: .
abundance: .
v_gene: TRBV27
j_gene: TRBJ2-7
CDR3nt: TGTGCCAGCGGATCAGAAGGGACTCCGAATTACGAGCAGTACTTC
CDR3aa: CASGSEGTPNYEQYF

d_gene: .
abundance: once
v_gene: TRBV21-1
j_gene: TRBJ2-7
CDR3nt: TGTGCCTTCTTTTACTACGAGCAGTACTTC
CDR3aa: CAFFYYEQYF

d_gene: .
abundance: .
v_gene: TRBV2
j_gene: TRBJ2-7
CDR3nt: TGTGCCAGCAGCGGGGAGTCCTACGAGCAGTACTTC
CDR3aa: CASSGESYEQYF

d_gene: TRBD1
abundance: once
v_gene: TRBV2
j_gene: TRBJ2-2
CDR3nt: TGTGCCAGCTCCGGGGACAGGGGCACCGGGGAGCTGTTTTTT
CDR3aa: CASSGDRGTGELFF

d_gene: TRBD2
abundance: .
v_gene: TRBV9
j_gene: TRBJ2-1
CDR3nt: TGTGCCAGCAGCGTGACTAGCGGTAGTGAGCAGTTCTTC
CDR3aa: CASSVTSGSEQFF

d_gene: TRBD1
abundance: .
v_gene: TRBV10-2
j_gene: TRBJ1-1
CDR3nt: TGCGCCAGCAGTGTCGGACAGGGGGGCTCTGAAGCTTTCTTT
CDR3aa: CASSVGQGGSEAFF

d_gene: .
abundance: .
v_gene: TRBV6-5
j_gene: TRBJ2-2
CDR3nt: TGTGCCAGCAAGACGACAGGACTGAACACCGGGGAGCTGTTTTTT
CDR3aa: CASKTTGLNTGELFF

d_gene: .
abundance: .
v_gene: TRBV2
j_gene: TRBJ1-2
CDR3nt: TGTGCCAGCAGTTATTGGACTGGATATGGCTACACCTTC
CDR3aa: CASSYWTGYGYTF

d_gene: TRBD1
abundance: few
v_gene: TRBV2
j_gene: TRBJ1-5
CDR3nt: TGTGCCAGCAGCCCTGATCCCAGGGGGCGAAGTCAGCCCCAGCATTTT
CDR3aa: CASSPDPRGRSQPQHF

d_gene: TRBD1
abundance: .
v_gene: TRBV6-5
j_gene: TRBJ2-1
CDR3nt: TGTGCCAGCAGCTTGGACAGGGTAGGGTACAATGAGCAGTTCTTC
CDR3aa: CASSLDRVGYNEQFF

d_gene: .
abundance: .
v_gene: TRBV2
j_gene: TRBJ1-2
CDR3nt: TGTGCCAGCAGTGTAGCAGGGGTTGTAGGTGGCTACACCTTC
CDR3aa: CASSVAGVVGGYTF

d_gene: TRBD1
abundance: .
v_gene: TRBV27
j_gene: TRBJ2-7
CDR3nt: TGTGCCAGCGCCCGACAGGGGGAAAAGTACGAGCAGTACTTC
CDR3aa: CASARQGEKYEQYF

d_gene: TRBD1
abundance: medium-sized
v_gene: TRBV4-3
j_gene: TRBJ1-6
CDR3nt: TGCGCCAGCAGCCCGGAACCGGGACAGGGGGGATCACCCCTCCACTTT
CDR3aa: CASSPEPGQGGSPLHF

d_gene: .
abundance: .
v_gene: TRBV4-2
j_gene: TRBJ2-6
CDR3nt: TGTGCCAGCAGCCAAGGCTCAACTGGGGCCAACGGCCTGACTTTC
CDR3aa: CASSQGSTGANGLTF

d_gene: TRBD1
abundance: .
v_gene: TRBV28
j_gene: TRBJ1-4
CDR3nt: TGTGCCAGCAGTTTACCGGGACAGGGTAATGAAAAACTGTTTTTT
CDR3aa: CASSLPGQGNEKLFF

d_gene: TRBD2
abundance: .
v_gene: TRBV11-2
j_gene: TRBJ2-7
CDR3nt: TGTGCCAGCAGCCCGGGAGGGGCCAGTTCCGACGAGCAGTACTTC
CDR3aa: CASSPGGASSDEQYF

d_gene: .
abundance: .
v_gene: TRBV4-3
j_gene: TRBJ2-6
CDR3nt: TGCGCCAGCAGCCAAGTATCGCAGCGGTCTGGGGCCAACGTCCTGACTTTC
CDR3aa: CASSQVSQRSGANVLTF

d_gene: .
abundance: .
v_gene: TRBV30
j_gene: TRBJ1-2
CDR3nt: TGTGCCTGGAGTGCCCATAAGAGAAGGGGATATGGCTACACCTTC
CDR3aa: CAWSAHKRRGYGYTF

d_gene: TRBD1
abundance: .
v_gene: TRBV19
j_gene: TRBJ2-6
CDR3nt: TGTGCCAGTAGGCCCCCACAGGGGGGAGGTGTGTCTGGGGCCAACGTCCTGACTTTC
CDR3aa: CASRPPQGGGVSGANVLTF

d_gene: TRBD1
abundance: once
v_gene: TRBV25-1
j_gene: TRBJ2-7
CDR3nt: TGTGCCAGCGCTGGGACAGGGGCGTACTACGAGCAGTACTTC
CDR3aa: CASAGTGAYYEQYF